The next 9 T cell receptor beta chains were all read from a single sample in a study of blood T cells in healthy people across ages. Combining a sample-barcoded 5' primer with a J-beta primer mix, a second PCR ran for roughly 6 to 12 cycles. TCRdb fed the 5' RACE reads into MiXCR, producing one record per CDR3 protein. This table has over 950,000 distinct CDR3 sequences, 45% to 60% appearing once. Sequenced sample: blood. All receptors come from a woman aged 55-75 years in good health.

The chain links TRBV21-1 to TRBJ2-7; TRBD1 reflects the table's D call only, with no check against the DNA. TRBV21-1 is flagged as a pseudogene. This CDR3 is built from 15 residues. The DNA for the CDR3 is TGTGCCAGCAGCAAAGAAGGGACAGGGGATGGAGAGCAGTACTTC. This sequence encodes CASSKEGTGDGEQYF.

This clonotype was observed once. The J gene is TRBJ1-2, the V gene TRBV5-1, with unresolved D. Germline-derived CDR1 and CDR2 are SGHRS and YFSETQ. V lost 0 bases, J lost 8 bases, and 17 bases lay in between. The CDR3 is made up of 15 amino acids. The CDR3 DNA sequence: TGCGCCAGCAGCTTGGAATGGTCGGTTTCTCGGGGCTACACCTTC. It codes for CASSLEWSVSRGYTF.

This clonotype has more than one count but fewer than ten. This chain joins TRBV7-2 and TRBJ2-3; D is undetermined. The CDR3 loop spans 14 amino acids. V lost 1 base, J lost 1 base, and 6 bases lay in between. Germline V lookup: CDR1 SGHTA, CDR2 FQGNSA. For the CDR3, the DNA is TGTGCCAGCAGCTTAGAATCTGGCACAGATACGCAGTATTTT. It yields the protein CASSLESGTDTQYF.

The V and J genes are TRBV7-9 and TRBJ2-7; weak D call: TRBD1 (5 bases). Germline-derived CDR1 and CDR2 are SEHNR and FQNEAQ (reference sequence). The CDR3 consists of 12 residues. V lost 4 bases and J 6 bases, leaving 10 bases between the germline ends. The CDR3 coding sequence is TGTGCCAGCAGCTCGGAAGGGGTCGAGCAGTACTTC. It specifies CASSSEGVEQYF.

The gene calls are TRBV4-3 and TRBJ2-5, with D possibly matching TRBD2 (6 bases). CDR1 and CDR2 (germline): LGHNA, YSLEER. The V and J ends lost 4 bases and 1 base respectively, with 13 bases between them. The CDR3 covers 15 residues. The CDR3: CASSRARGIQETQYF. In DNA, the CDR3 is TGCGCCAGCAGCCGAGCGCGGGGCATCCAAGAGACCCAGTACTTC.

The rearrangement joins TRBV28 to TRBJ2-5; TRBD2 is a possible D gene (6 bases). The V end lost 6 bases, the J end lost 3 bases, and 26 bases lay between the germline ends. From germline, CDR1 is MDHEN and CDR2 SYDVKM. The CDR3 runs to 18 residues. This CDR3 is CASSLMSPMGEEEETQYF. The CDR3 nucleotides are TGTGCCAGCAGCCTTATGTCCCCTATGGGGGAGGAAGAAGAGACCCAGTACTTC.

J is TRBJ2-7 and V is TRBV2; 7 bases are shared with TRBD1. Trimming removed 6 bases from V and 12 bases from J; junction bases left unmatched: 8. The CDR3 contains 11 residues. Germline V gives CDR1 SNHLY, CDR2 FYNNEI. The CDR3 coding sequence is TGTGCCAGCAGGAGGGACAGTGGGTCGTACTTC. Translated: CASRRDSGSYF.

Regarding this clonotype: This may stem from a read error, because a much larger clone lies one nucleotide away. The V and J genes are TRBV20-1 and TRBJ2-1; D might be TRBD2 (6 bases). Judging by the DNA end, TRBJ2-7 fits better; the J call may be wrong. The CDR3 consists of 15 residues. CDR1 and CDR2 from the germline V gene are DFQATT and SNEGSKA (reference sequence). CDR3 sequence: CSAQDSGALHNEQYF. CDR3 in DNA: TGCAGTGCCCAAGATAGCGGAGCCCTCCACAATGAGCAGTACTTC.

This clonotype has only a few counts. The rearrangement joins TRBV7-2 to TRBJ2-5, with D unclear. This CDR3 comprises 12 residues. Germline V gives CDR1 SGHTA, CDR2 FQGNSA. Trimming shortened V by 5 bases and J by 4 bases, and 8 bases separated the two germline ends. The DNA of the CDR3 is TGTGCCAGCAGCAAAGATCGAGAGACCCAGTACTTC. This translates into CASSKDRETQYF. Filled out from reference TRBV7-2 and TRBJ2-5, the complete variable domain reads GAGVSQSPSNKVTEKGKDVELRCDPISGHTALYWYRQSLGQGLEFLIYFQGNSAPDKSGLPSDRFSAERTGGSVSTLTIQRTQQEDSAVYLCASSKDRETQYFGPGTRLLVL.